This T cell receptor beta chain is drawn from a study of control samples from healthy donors and cancer patients. V lost 2 bases and J lost 7; bases outside the gene matches: 6. From germline, CDR1 is SGHVS and CDR2 FQNEAQ. This CDR3 spans 15 amino acids. Assay: immunoSEQ multiplex PCR; the TCRdb copy retains only in-frame clones and omits some. The profile shows 150,000 to 200,000 clones, around 90% of them singletons. The chain joins TRBV7-8 to TRBJ2-1; 9 bases match TRBD2. The TCR sequence derives from a woman in her thirties in good health. The sample comprised blood. CDR3 sequence reads: CASSLLASGTNEQFF. Written as DNA, the CDR3 is TGTGCCAGCAGCTTACTGGCTAGCGGGACAAATGAGCAGTTCTTC.